This T cell receptor beta chain was recorded in a study of blood T cell repertoires in COVID-19 (dated by TCRdb to the early 2020s). General notes on the study: The collaborator samples originated in the United States, Italy and Spain and spanned the acute and convalescent phases of COVID-19. The prospective study material was composed of cDNA or gDNA derived from T cells, B-cell-depleted T cells, or PBMCs. Subjects who had been exposed to COVID-19, were actively infected with it, or had recovered from it provided the deeply sampled blood TCRbeta repertoires that made up the dataset. The repertoires were released in a freely available public database intended as a resource for research on the immune response to SARS-CoV-2. Samples came from the ongoing ImmuneRACE study (first 160 participants) plus 1,254 subjects from 6 global collaborators. Nearly every sample came with metadata listing a de-identified subject ID, COVID-19 status, age in years and sex. Where available, HLA class I and class II types were taken from metadata supplied by the sample provider and were not determined by assay-based typing. Findings and caveats that apply to the study as a whole: Clinical and demographic metadata were provided uncurated, with the amount varying by source and participant.

Collaborating institutions collected whole blood in K2EDTA tubes following their own protocols. Collaborator samples were shipped for TCRbeta analysis as frozen whole blood, isolated PBMCs, or DNA extracted from either sample type. From its cysteine to its phenylalanine, the CDR3 spans 16 amino acids. The kept DNA is CDR3 alone, 48 bases in frame from the first base. Between the V and J ends, shortened by 2 bases and 2 bases respectively, the junction contains 16 bases. The CDR1 and CDR2 encoded by the germline V gene are SGHAT and FQNNGV. The immunoSEQ Assay, a bias-controlled multiplex PCR, was used to amplify TCRbeta CDR3 regions from genomic DNA. The original methods were these. The number of nucleated cells in each sample was estimated from the amplification of reference gene primers within the assay. Sequence reads were collapsed and filtered to measure the absolute abundance of every unique TCRbeta CDR3 rearrangement. Productive Simpson clonality was computed per sample as the square root of Simpson's diversity index over productive rearrangements. As stored in TCRdb, this immuneACCESS dataset retains in-frame rearrangements with V and J assigned. A fraction of the clones does not appear; measured against another copy, unresolved V genes explain less than half of the discrepancy, and the remainder lacks a known reason. The V and J calls and the clone size are those of that table, but D and trimming were determined from the DNA. This sample holds roughly 200,000 clones; about three quarters were observed only once. The top ten constitute 2.8% of the sample.

A word on this clone: Its antigen is currently not known. Per-base quality was not reported, and no clone a single base away is much larger than it.

Sequenced input: peripheral blood. The chain is assembled from TRBV11-2 and TRBJ2-7; the D gene lacks a confident call. The clonotype comes from a woman older than 75 with active or convalescent COVID-19. The CDR3 amino acid sequence is: CASSLSHQASTYEQYF. The base sequence is TGTGCCAGCAGCTTATCGCACCAGGCGAGCACCTACGAGCAGTACTTC.